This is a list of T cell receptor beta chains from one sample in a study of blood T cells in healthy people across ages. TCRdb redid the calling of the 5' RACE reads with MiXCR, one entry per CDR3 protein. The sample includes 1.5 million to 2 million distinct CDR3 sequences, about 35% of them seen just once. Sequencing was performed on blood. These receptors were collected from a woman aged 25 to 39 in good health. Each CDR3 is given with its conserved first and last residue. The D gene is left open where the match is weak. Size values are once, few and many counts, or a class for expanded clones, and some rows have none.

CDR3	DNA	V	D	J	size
CASSQDPIGGLNTEAFF	TGTGCCAGCAGCCAAGATCCGATCGGTGGGCTGAACACTGAAGCTTTCTTT	TRBV4-2	NA	TRBJ1-1	NA
CATSSLTGGQETQYF	TGTGCCACCAGCAGTCTTACAGGGGGCCAAGAGACCCAGTACTTC	TRBV15	TRBD1	TRBJ2-5	few
CASRRESGNTIYF	TGTGCCAGCAGACGGGAATCTGGAAACACCATATATTTT	TRBV6-1	NA	TRBJ1-3	NA
CASSQRDGPGYGYTF	TGTGCCAGCAGCCAACGGGACGGCCCCGGCTATGGCTACACCTTC	TRBV3-1	NA	TRBJ1-2	NA
CATSRGGLYYGYTF	TGTGCCACCAGCAGAGGAGGACTGTACTATGGCTACACCTTC	TRBV15	NA	TRBJ1-2	NA
CASSRSKGTDTQYF	TGTGCCAGCAGCCGTAGTAAGGGCACAGATACGCAGTATTTT	TRBV7-6	NA	TRBJ2-3	NA
CASSYSGLPGDTQYF	TGTGCCAGCAGTTACTCGGGACTGCCCGGAGATACGCAGTATTTT	TRBV6-5	NA	TRBJ2-3	few
CASSLPPGQAYQETQYF	TGTGCCAGCAGCTTACCCCCGGGACAGGCGTACCAAGAGACCCAGTACTTC	TRBV7-9	TRBD1	TRBJ2-5	many
CASSQVIHTGELFF	TGCGCCAGCAGCCAAGTAATCCACACCGGGGAGCTGTTTTTT	TRBV4-1	NA	TRBJ2-2	NA
CAWSVLAGDSYNEQFF	TGTGCCTGGAGTGTACTGGCGGGGGATTCCTACAATGAGCAGTTCTTC	TRBV30	TRBD2	TRBJ2-1	NA
CASRGGPMNTEAFF	TGCGCCAGCAGGGGAGGGCCGATGAACACTGAAGCTTTCTTT	TRBV4-1	NA	TRBJ1-1	few
CSAREGRGGRETQYF	TGCAGTGCTAGAGAGGGGCGGGGGGGCCGAGAGACCCAGTACTTC	TRBV20-1	TRBD2	TRBJ2-5	NA
CASSLLGTGEKLFF	TGTGCCAGCAGTTTACTTGGTACCGGAGAAAAACTGTTTTTT	TRBV12-3/TRBV12-4	NA	TRBJ1-4	few
CASSMDRGLGANVRTF	TGTGCCAGCAGTATGGACAGGGGGCTCGGGGCCAACGTCCGGACTTTC	TRBV12-3/TRBV12-4	TRBD1	TRBJ2-6	NA
CASTQVEETQYF	TGTGCCAGCACCCAGGTAGAAGAGACCCAGTACTTC	TRBV7-9	NA	TRBJ2-5	NA
CASSESGADQETQYF	TGCGCCAGCAGTGAGTCTGGGGCCGACCAAGAGACCCAGTACTTC	TRBV10-1	NA	TRBJ2-5	NA
CSAYSTLAGGQNLQETQYF	TGCAGTGCCTACTCGACGCTAGCGGGGGGTCAAAACCTACAAGAGACCCAGTACTTC	TRBV20-1	TRBD2	TRBJ2-5	NA
CASSSRREAGEKLFF	TGTGCCAGCAGCTCCCGAAGGGAAGCGGGCGAAAAACTGTTTTTT	TRBV6-5	NA	TRBJ1-4	once
CASPGEEGEQYF	TGTGCCAGCCCCGGTGAGGAGGGCGAGCAGTACTTC	TRBV27	NA	TRBJ2-7	few
CASSSTGMKEQFF	TGTGCCAGCAGCTCGACAGGGATGAAGGAGCAGTTCTTC	TRBV5-4	TRBD1	TRBJ2-1	NA
CASSYSGLPLHF	TGTGCCAGCAGTTACTCCGGCTTACCCCTCCACTTT	TRBV6-5	NA	TRBJ1-6	NA
CASSVGREWYEQYF	TGTGCCAGCAGCGTAGGGCGGGAGTGGTACGAGCAGTACTTC	TRBV9	TRBD2	TRBJ2-7	few